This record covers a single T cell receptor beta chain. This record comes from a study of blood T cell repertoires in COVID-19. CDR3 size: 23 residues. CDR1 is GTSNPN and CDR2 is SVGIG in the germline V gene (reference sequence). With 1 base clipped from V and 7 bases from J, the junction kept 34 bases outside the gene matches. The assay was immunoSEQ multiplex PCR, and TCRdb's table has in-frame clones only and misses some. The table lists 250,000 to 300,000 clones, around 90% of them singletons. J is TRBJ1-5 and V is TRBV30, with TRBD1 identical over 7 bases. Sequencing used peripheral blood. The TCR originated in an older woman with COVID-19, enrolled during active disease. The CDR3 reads CAWSGHRRDPHGRWLGGRQPQHF. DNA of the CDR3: TGTGCCTGGAGTGGGCATAGGAGGGACCCCCATGGCAGGTGGCTAGGGGGCCGACAGCCCCAGCATTTT.